This is a list of T cell receptor beta chains from one sample in a study of lymphopenia after photon versus proton radiotherapy. Here immunoSEQ multiplex PCR was the method, and the copy in TCRdb shows in-frame clones only, minus some. Among some 30,000 clones listed, approximately 89% were seen once. Sample: peripheral blood, taken from a patient treated with proton-based radiotherapy. These receptors all come from a woman aged 70 to 79 with pancreatic cancer. Some clones in this sample may be carry-over from other donors' samples. CDR3s include the opening cysteine and the closing phenylalanine or tryptophan. Each record gives: V gene, J gene, CDR3 length, CDR3 protein.

V: TRBV28
J: TRBJ2-5
length: 15
CDR3: CASSLDRGVQETQYF

V: TRBV5-4
J: TRBJ1-1
length: 15
CDR3: CASSLGTQGHTEAFF

V: TRBV30
J: TRBJ1-2
length: 13
CDR3: CAWSVSPNYGYTF

V: TRBV6-1
J: TRBJ1-6
length: 16
CDR3: CASSEIGTANNSPLHF

V: TRBV7-9
J: TRBJ1-1
length: 15
CDR3: CASSLYPPGNTEAFF

V: TRBV7-6
J: TRBJ2-5
length: 16
CDR3: CASSTRTSGFSETQYF

V: TRBV30
J: TRBJ2-5
length: 16
CDR3: CAWRIAGGVYSETQYF

V: TRBV6-1
J: TRBJ1-2
length: 16
CDR3: CASSERGAFPGSGYTF

V: TRBV19
J: TRBJ2-1
length: 15
CDR3: CASTSGTGSLYEQFF

V: TRBV5-4
J: TRBJ1-1
length: 16
CDR3: CASSSYRALGNTEAFF

V: TRBV19
J: TRBJ2-7
length: 14
CDR3: CASSIGRTGYEQYF

V: TRBV15
J: TRBJ2-3
length: 15
CDR3: CATSLSGRDTDTQYF

V: TRBV10-3
J: TRBJ2-7
length: 15
CDR3: CAIRRMGQGADEQYF

V: TRBV30
J: TRBJ1-5
length: 13
CDR3: CAWSGPSNQPQHF

V: TRBV18
J: TRBJ1-1
length: 13
CDR3: CASSPGRNTEAFF

V: TRBV4-3
J: TRBJ1-4
length: 15
CDR3: CASSRGVDVYEKLFF

V: TRBV6-1
J: TRBJ2-2
length: 14
CDR3: CASSGQGWTGELFF

V: TRBV28
J: TRBJ2-7
length: 15
CDR3: CASSFGGRGSTEQYF

V: TRBV5-4
J: TRBJ2-1
length: 13
CDR3: CASSLSLDNEQFF

V: TRBV30
J: TRBJ1-2
length: 11
CDR3: CAWSSFWGYTF

V: TRBV11-2
J: TRBJ2-7
length: 18
CDR3: CASSFPSGTGTYSYEQYF

V: TRBV9
J: TRBJ2-3
length: 13
CDR3: CASSVPWADTQYF

V: TRBV6-5
J: TRBJ2-7
length: 13
CDR3: CASNGDRRYEQYF

V: TRBV5-5
J: TRBJ1-3
length: 14
CDR3: CASSLENSGNTIYF

V: TRBV7-3
J: TRBJ2-3
length: 15
CDR3: CASSLMGQVTDTQYF

V: TRBV11-2
J: TRBJ2-7
length: 13
CDR3: CASSSQIGYEQYF

V: TRBV7-8
J: TRBJ2-5
length: 14
CDR3: CASSSGQAQETQYF

V: TRBV10-3
J: TRBJ2-2
length: 14
CDR3: CAISESHSTGELFF

V: TRBV7-2
J: TRBJ2-1
length: 16
CDR3: CASSPSLLSSYNEQFF

V: TRBV7-9
J: TRBJ2-5
length: 14
CDR3: CASGAGQAQETQYF

V: TRBV18
J: TRBJ2-7
length: 16
CDR3: CASSPPGSGISYEQYF

V: TRBV6-5
J: TRBJ1-2
length: 14
CDR3: CASTPQRENYGYTF

V: TRBV5-8
J: TRBJ2-7
length: 12
CDR3: CASSLRVHEQYF

V: TRBV9
J: TRBJ2-7
length: 19
CDR3: CASSVVVRDIYVFFYEQYF

V: TRBV5-6
J: TRBJ1-4
length: 16
CDR3: CASSDRTGQFNEKLFF

V: TRBV5-1
J: TRBJ2-2
length: 13
CDR3: CASNGGNTGELFF

V: TRBV19
J: TRBJ2-1
length: 15
CDR3: CASSAGTSGSNEQFF

V: TRBV19
J: TRBJ2-2
length: 11
CDR3: CASERVGELFF

V: TRBV25-1
J: TRBJ2-7
length: 11
CDR3: CASWEWGEQYF

V: TRBV7-9
J: TRBJ2-2
length: 16
CDR3: CASRPPGTGGSGELFF

V: TRBV7-2
J: TRBJ1-5
length: 14
CDR3: CASSFRGGGQPQHF